The clone carrying this T cell receptor beta chain has ten or more counts. Its antigen remains unknown. CDR1 and CDR2 (germline): SGHTA, FQGNSA. This CDR3 region has 16 residues. V gave up 3 bases and J gave up 0 bases; unmatched junction bases: 6. This record comes from a study of identical twins. Overall study results and limits: Abundant cord blood beta clonotypes carried fewer insertions; memory repertoires showed none. The study drew conclusions from cross-sectional statistical analysis, not from following the same donors.

Through template switching, a universal primer site was introduced, and the cDNA contained unique molecular identifiers. TCRdb independently ran MiXCR on the 5' RACE reads; one entry per CDR3 protein. This table has a few hundred thousand distinct CDR3 sequences, approximately 10% appearing once. The chain joins TRBV7-2 to TRBJ2-3; 7 bases map to TRBD2. Sequenced input: memory T cells sorted from blood. This TCR came from a middle-aged man in good health. The CDR3 DNA sequence: TGTGCCAGCAGCTTTTGGGGAGGGTCTAGCACAGATACGCAGTATTTT. Protein product: CASSFWGGSSTDTQYF.